Presented here are 25 T cell receptor beta chains from one specimen sequenced in a study of monozygotic twins with inflammatory bowel disease. TCRdb re-called the 5' RACE reads, yielding one record per CDR3 amino acid sequence without DNA. The sample has 200,000 to 250,000 distinct CDR3 sequences. Sequencing input: blood. All receptors come from a human donor with ulcerative colitis or Crohn's disease, or a healthy co-twin of an affected twin (not recorded which).

The chain uses TRBV27 and TRBJ1-3. CDR1 is MNHEY, CDR2 SMNVEV, per germline (reference sequence). The CDR3 loop spans 13 amino acids. The chain's CDR3 is CASSLYGGNTIYF.

The genes are TRBV7-2 and TRBJ1-1; TCRdb proposes TRBD1, but this gene call is untestable without DNA. Looked up from germline, CDR1 is SGHTA and CDR2 is FQGNSA. The CDR3 is 16 residues long. CDR3 sequence reads: CASSRPPGRGDTEAFF.

The chain recombines TRBV3-1 with TRBJ1-1. The germline V gene encodes CDR1 LGHDT and CDR2 YNNKEL (reference sequence). The CDR3 contains 14 residues. The CDR3 reads CASSQRQGRTEAFF.

CDR3 sequence: CASSPSRGSYTYEQYF. The chain is built from TRBV5-4 and TRBJ2-7; the TCRdb call, TRBD2, lacks DNA for checking. This CDR3 region has 16 residues. CDR1 is SGHNT and CDR2 is YYREEE in the germline V gene (reference sequence).

The rearrangement uses TRBV7-2 and TRBJ1-1. The CDR3 length is 13 residues. Germline assignment: CDR1 SGHTA and CDR2 FQGNSA. CDR3 in amino acids: CASSQISNAEAFF.

The J gene is TRBJ2-1, the V gene TRBV5-1. The V gene's germline CDR1 is SGHRS and CDR2 YFSETQ. The CDR3 extends over 11 amino acids. The CDR3 reads CASSSNNEQFF.

The CDR3 loop is CASSLESNYNEQFF. The genes are TRBV7-9 and TRBJ2-1. The CDR3 runs to 14 residues. Germline V gene sequence: CDR1 SEHNR, CDR2 FQNEAQ (reference sequence).

V gene TRBV7-9 combines with J gene TRBJ2-1; TCRdb designates TRBD2, a call that cannot be tested without DNA. CDR1 SEHNR and CDR2 FQNEAQ come from the germline V gene (reference sequence). The CDR3 is 16 amino acids. The CDR3 sequence is CASSFWTSGRYNEQFF. Complete variable domain (other parts from reference TRBV7-9 and TRBJ2-1): DTGVSQNPRHKITKRGQNVTFRCDPISEHNRLYWYRQTLGQGPEFLTYFQNEAQLEKSRLLSDRFSAERPKGSFSTLEIQRTEQGDSAMYLCASSFWTSGRYNEQFFGPGTRLTVL.

This sequence joins TRBV5-6 and TRBJ2-3; the TRBD1 assignment by TCRdb is unverifiable without DNA. This CDR3 is 17 amino acids long. Germline CDR1 is SGHDT and CDR2 is YYEEEE. The CDR3 protein is CASSLRVSWGSTDTQYF.

The chain is built from TRBV19 and TRBJ2-1; the TRBD1 assignment by TCRdb is unverifiable without DNA. This CDR3 contains 13 residues. In germline, CDR1 is LNHDA, CDR2 SQIVND (reference sequence). The CDR3 here is CASRQGADNEQFF.

This chain links TRBV5-1 with TRBJ2-7; TCRdb's D call of TRBD1 is untestable without DNA. CDR1 and CDR2 (germline): SGHRS, YFSETQ. This CDR3 is 16 amino acids long. The CDR3 sequence: CASSLGTLSMGYEQYF.

The rearrangement joins TRBV5-1 to TRBJ1-6; TCRdb lists TRBD1, though no DNA is available to test this call. The CDR3 is 17 residues long. In germline, CDR1 is SGHRS, CDR2 YFSETQ. The CDR3 loop is CASSRTGQGAPNSPLHF.

The chain links TRBV18 to TRBJ2-7. This CDR3 comprises 14 residues. Germline CDR1 is KGHSH and CDR2 is LQKENI. CDR3 in amino acids: CASSPPDISSEQYF.

The chain combines TRBV12-3 or TRBV12-4 with TRBJ2-1; the D call from TCRdb, TRBD2, cannot be confirmed without DNA. The CDR3 runs to 16 residues. The CDR3 sequence: CVSSPTAGGVVNEQFF.

The chain recombines TRBV12-3 or TRBV12-4 with TRBJ2-1. There are 17 residues in the CDR3. The CDR3 loop is CASSFFTGFGSYNEQFF.

The chain's CDR3 is CASARLFEYEQFF. The rearrangement uses TRBV2 and TRBJ2-1; TCRdb lists TRBD2, though no DNA is available to test this call. The CDR3 loop spans 13 amino acids. Looked up from germline, CDR1 is SNHLY and CDR2 is FYNNEI.

The chain uses TRBV7-2 and TRBJ2-2; TCRdb's D call, TRBD2, is unchecked because there is no DNA. This CDR3 has 16 amino acids. CDR1 SGHTA and CDR2 FQGNSA come from the germline V gene. The CDR3 here is CASSLAGLAALGELFF. The variable domain in full, completed from reference TRBV7-2 and TRBJ2-2, reads GAGVSQSPSNKVTEKGKDVELRCDPISGHTALYWYRQSLGQGLEFLIYFQGNSAPDKSGLPSDRFSAERTGGSVSTLTIQRTQQEDSAVYLCASSLAGLAALGELFFGEGSRLTVL.

The J gene is TRBJ2-3, the V gene TRBV27; no DNA is available, so the TRBD2 call from TCRdb remains unchecked. The CDR3 spans 15 residues. CDR1 and CDR2 from the germline V gene are MNHEY and SMNVEV (reference sequence). The CDR3 reads CASSLGAGGTDTQYF.

The genes are TRBV10-3 and TRBJ2-1; TCRdb gives TRBD1 as the D gene, but with no DNA this cannot be confirmed. Germline CDR1 is ENHRY and CDR2 is SYGVKD. CDR3 size: 12 residues. CDR3 amino acids: CAIGAQGNEQFF.

The chain couples TRBV20-1 to TRBJ1-4; there is no DNA to check the TCRdb D call of TRBD1. Germline V gene data show CDR1 as DFQATT and CDR2 as SNEGSKA (reference sequence). CDR3 size: 16 residues. This CDR3 is CSARDPGGGPNEKLFF.

This sequence joins TRBV7-9 and TRBJ2-1; TCRdb's D call of TRBD1 is untestable without DNA. The length of the CDR3 is 14 residues. CDR1 is SEHNR and CDR2 is FQNEAQ in the germline V gene (reference sequence). The CDR3 protein is CASNRPGKNNEQFF.

The V and J genes are TRBV2 and TRBJ2-2. This CDR3 is 13 amino acids long. Germline loops: CDR1 SNHLY, CDR2 FYNNEI. The CDR3 here is CASSEETAGELFF.

The chain has TRBV20-1 and TRBJ2-1; TCRdb names TRBD2, which stays unverified in the absence of DNA. Per germline, CDR1 DFQATT and CDR2 SNEGSKA (reference sequence). The CDR3 covers 14 residues. The CDR3 protein is CSAIAGGFGNEQFF.

The chain has TRBV7-2 and TRBJ1-5; TCRdb reports TRBD1, a call that lacks DNA to check it against. CDR3 length equals 15 residues. Germline V gene sequence: CDR1 SGHTA, CDR2 FQGNSA. CDR3 sequence: CASSLGGQLNQPQHF.

This chain links TRBV4-1 with TRBJ1-5. Per germline, CDR1 MGHRA and CDR2 YSYEKL. CDR3 length: 15 residues. This CDR3 is CASSQQSLGGQPQHF.